The source of this T cell receptor (beta chain) is a study of regulatory dendritic cells for organ transplantation. Study-wide results and caveats: Regulatory dendritic cells appeared to expand memory CD8+ clones less than mature ones.

Some clones are missing from TCRdb's copy, which holds only in-frame ones; the method was immunoSEQ multiplex PCR. The sample carries 34,000 or so clones, around 90% recorded once. In germline, CDR1 is MNHEY, CDR2 SMNVEV (reference sequence). The CDR3 length is 15 residues. V was shortened by 3 bases and J by 0 bases, with 10 bases between the two germline ends. A word on this clone: Its antigen remains unknown.

Naive CD45RA+ and memory CD45RO+ CD4+ or CD8+ T cells were FACS-sorted. The sample consisted of naive CD4+ T cells from blood. Stated subset: CD45RA+ naive T cells. The chain joins TRBV27 to TRBJ2-3, with D possibly TRBD1 on 6 matching bases. The clonotype comes from a human donor in good health. The CDR3 loop reads CASSFTQGSTDTQYF. In DNA, the CDR3 is TGTGCCAGCAGTTTCACACAGGGAAGCACAGATACGCAGTATTTT.